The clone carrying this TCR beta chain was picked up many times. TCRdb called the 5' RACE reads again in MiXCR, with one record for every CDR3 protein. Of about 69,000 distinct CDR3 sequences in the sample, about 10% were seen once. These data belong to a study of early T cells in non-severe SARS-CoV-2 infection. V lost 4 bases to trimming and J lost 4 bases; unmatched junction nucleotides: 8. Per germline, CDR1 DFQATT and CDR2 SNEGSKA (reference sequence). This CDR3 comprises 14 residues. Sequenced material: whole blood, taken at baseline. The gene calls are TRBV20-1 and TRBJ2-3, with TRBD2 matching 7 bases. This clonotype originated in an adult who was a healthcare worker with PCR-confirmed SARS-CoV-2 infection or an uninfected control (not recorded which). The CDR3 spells CSATLAVWADTQYF. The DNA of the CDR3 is TGCAGTGCTACCCTAGCGGTTTGGGCAGATACGCAGTATTTT.